The present TCR beta chain was sequenced within a study of control samples from healthy donors and cancer patients. V lost 0 bases to trimming and J lost 6 bases; unmatched junction nucleotides: 5. The germline V gene encodes CDR1 SGHTA and CDR2 FQGNSA. The CDR3 is 15 residues long. TCRdb's copy holds only in-frame clones and misses some; the assay was immunoSEQ multiplex PCR. The sample yields 260,000 or so clones, around 80% seen once. The V and J genes are TRBV7-2 and TRBJ1-5; TRBD1 agrees at 7 bases. Sequenced sample: PBMCs. The source is a woman aged 60-75 years with lung cancer. This CDR3 reads CASSLAGGGAQPQHF. CDR3 sequence (DNA): TGTGCCAGCAGCTTAGCAGGGGGCGGGGCTCAGCCCCAGCATTTT.